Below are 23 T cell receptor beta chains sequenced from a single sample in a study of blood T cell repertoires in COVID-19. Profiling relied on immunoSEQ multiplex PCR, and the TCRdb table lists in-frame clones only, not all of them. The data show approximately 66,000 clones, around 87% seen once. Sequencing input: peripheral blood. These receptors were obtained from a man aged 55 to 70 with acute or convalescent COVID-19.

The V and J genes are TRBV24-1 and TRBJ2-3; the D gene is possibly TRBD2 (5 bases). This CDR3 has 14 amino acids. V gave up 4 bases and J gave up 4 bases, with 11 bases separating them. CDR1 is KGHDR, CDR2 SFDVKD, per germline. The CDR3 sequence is CATSDPRGADTQYF. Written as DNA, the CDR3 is TGTGCCACCAGTGACCCCCGGGGTGCAGATACGCAGTATTTT.

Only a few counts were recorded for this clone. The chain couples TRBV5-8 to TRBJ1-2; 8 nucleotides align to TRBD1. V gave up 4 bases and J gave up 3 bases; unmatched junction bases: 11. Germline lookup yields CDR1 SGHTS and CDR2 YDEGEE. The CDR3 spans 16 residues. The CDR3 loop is CASSRGRQGADYGYTF. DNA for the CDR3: TGTGCCAGCAGCCGGGGGCGGCAGGGGGCCGACTATGGCTACACCTTC.

This CDR3 reads CASSSPPGTGVKVEYF. The CDR3 DNA reads as TGTGCCAGCAGTTCCCCCCCCGGGACAGGGGTTAAAGTAGAATATTTT. This rearrangement joins TRBV6-5 to TRBJ1-3, with 10 positions matching TRBD1. This CDR3 region has 16 residues. From germline, CDR1 is MNHEY and CDR2 SVGAGI. J was trimmed by 15 bases and V by 4 bases; bases with no gene match: 18.

The DNA for the CDR3 is TGTGCCACCAGCCGGGAGGCCTGGGGGGGCGGAAACACCATATATTTT. This gives the protein CATSREAWGGGNTIYF. V and J are TRBV15 and TRBJ1-3, with D tentatively TRBD1 (6 bases). There are 16 residues in the CDR3. Between the trimmed V and J ends, which lost 5 bases and 4 bases, there was a span of 18 bases. Germline V CDR1 and CDR2: LNHNV, YYDKDF (reference sequence).

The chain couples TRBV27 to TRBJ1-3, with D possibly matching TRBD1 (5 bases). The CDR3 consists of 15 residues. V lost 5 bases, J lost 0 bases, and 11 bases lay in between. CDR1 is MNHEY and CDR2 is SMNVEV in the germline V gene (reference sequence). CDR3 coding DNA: TGTGCCAGCAGTGCATCAGGGATCTCTGGAAACACCATATATTTT. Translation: CASSASGISGNTIYF.

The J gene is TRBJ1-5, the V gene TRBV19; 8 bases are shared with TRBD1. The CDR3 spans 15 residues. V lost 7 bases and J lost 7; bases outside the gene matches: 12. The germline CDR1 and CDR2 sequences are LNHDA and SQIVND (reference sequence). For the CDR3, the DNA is TGTGCCAGTACGGCGGGACAGGCTAACGTACAGCCCCAGCATTTT. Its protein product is CASTAGQANVQPQHF.

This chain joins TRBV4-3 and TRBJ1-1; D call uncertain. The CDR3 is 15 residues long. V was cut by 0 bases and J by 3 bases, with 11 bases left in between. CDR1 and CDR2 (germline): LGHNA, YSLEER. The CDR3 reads CASSQDRSGYTEAFF. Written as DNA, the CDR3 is TGCGCCAGCAGCCAAGATAGGTCGGGGTACACTGAAGCTTTCTTT.

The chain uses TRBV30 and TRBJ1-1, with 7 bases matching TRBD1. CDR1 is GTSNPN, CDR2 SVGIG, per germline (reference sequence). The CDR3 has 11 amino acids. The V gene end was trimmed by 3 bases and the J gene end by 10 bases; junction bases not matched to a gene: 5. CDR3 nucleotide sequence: TGTGCCTGGAGATTCGACAGGGTAGCTTTCTTT. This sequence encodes CAWRFDRVAFF.

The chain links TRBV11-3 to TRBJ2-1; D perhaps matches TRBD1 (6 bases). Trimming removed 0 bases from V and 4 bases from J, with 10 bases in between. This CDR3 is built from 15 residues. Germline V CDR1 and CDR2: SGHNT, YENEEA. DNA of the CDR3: TGTGCCAGCAGCTTAGAGGGGGCCAAGTACAATGAGCAGTTCTTC. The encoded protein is CASSLEGAKYNEQFF.

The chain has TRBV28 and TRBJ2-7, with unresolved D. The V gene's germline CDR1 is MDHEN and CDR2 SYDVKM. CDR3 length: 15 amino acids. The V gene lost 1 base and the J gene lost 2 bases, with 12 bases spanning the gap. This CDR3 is CASSLFLGRAYEQYF. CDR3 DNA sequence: TGTGCCAGCAGTTTATTCCTGGGCAGAGCCTACGAGCAGTACTTC.

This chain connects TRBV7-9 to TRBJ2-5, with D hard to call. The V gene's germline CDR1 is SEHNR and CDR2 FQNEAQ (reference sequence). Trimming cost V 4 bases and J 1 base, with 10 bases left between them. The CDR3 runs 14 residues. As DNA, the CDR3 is TGTGCCAGCAGCTCCGACATATTCCAAGAGACCCAGTACTTC. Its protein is CASSSDIFQETQYF.

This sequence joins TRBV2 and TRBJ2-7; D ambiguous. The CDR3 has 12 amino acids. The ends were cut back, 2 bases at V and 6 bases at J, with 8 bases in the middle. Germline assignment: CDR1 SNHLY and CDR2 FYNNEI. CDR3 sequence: CASSESQAEQYF. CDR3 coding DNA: TGTGCCAGCAGTGAAAGCCAGGCCGAGCAGTACTTC.

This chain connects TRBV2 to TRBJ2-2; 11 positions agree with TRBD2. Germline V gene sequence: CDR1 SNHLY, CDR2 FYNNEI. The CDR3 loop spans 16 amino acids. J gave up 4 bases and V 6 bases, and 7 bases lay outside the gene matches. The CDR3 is CASRVAGGPSTGELFF. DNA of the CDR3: TGTGCCAGCAGAGTAGCGGGGGGGCCAAGCACCGGGGAGCTGTTTTTT.

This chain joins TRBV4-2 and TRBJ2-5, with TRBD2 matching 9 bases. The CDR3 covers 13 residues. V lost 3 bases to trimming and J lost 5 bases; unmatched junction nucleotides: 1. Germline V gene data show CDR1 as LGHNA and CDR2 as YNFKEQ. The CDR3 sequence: CASSQRGGETQYF. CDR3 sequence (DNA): TGTGCCAGCAGCCAGCGGGGGGGGGAGACCCAGTACTTC.

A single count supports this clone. CDR3 DNA sequence: TGTGCCAGCAGTCCACCGACAGGGGGCATCACCAAAAACATTCAGTACTTC. This gives the protein CASSPPTGGITKNIQYF. V usage is TRBV6-2 or TRBV6-3 and J usage is TRBJ2-4, with 10 positions matching TRBD1. Germline CDR1 MNHEY, CDR2 SVGEGT. The CDR3 consists of 17 residues. V was clipped by 5 bases and J by 2 bases; unmatched bases: 9.

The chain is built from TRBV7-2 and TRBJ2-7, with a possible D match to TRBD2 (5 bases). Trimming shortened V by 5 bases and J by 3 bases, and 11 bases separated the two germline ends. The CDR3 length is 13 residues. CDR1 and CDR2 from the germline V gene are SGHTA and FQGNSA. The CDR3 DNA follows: TGTGCCAGCAGCCCGAGGGCCAACTACGAGCAGTACTTC. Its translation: CASSPRANYEQYF.

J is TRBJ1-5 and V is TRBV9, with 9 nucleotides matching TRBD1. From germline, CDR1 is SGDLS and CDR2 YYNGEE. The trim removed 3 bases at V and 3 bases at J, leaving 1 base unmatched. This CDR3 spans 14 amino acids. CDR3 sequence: CASSGQGDNQPQHF. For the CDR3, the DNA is TGTGCCAGCAGCGGACAGGGGGACAATCAGCCCCAGCATTTT.

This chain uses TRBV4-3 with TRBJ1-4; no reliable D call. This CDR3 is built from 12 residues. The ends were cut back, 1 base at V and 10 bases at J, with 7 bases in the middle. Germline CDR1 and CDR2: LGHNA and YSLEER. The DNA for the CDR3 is TGCGCCAGCAGCCAAGGAGTTGGAAAACTGTTTTTT. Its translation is CASSQGVGKLFF.

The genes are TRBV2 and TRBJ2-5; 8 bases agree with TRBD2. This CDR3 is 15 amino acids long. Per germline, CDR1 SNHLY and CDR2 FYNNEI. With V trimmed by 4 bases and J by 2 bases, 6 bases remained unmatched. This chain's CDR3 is CASSGSGGTQETQYF. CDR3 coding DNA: TGTGCCAGCAGTGGAAGCGGGGGAACACAAGAGACCCAGTACTTC.

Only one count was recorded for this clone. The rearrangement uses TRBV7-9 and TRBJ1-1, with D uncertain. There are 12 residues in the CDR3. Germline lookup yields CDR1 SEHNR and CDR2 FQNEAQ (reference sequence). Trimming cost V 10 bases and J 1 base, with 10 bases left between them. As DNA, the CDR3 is TGTGCCATAGGGAGCGGGAACACTGAAGCTTTCTTT. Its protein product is CAIGSGNTEAFF.

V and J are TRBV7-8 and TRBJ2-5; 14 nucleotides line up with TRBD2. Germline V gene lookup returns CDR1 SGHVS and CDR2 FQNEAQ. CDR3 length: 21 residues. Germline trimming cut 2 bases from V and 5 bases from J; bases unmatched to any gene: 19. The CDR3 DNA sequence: TGTGCCAGCAGCTTATTCGGTGAGGGGACTAGCGGGGGTCTTCCCTTGGAGACCCAGTACTTC. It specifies CASSLFGEGTSGGLPLETQYF.

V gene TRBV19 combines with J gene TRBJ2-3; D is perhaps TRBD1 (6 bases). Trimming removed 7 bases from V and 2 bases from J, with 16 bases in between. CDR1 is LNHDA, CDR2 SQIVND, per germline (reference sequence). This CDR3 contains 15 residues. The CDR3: CASTSRDTPTDTQYF. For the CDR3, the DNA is TGTGCCAGTACCTCCCGGGACACCCCCACAGATACGCAGTATTTT.

The CDR3 sequence: CASSPAGQIFLYGYTF. The CDR3 DNA is TGTGCCAGCAGCCCAGCTGGACAAATCTTTCTATATGGCTACACCTTC. This rearrangement joins TRBV28 to TRBJ1-2, with D perhaps TRBD1 (5 bases). Germline V gene lookup returns CDR1 MDHEN and CDR2 SYDVKM. V was cut by 6 bases and J by 5 bases, with 22 bases left in between. The CDR3 runs to 16 residues.